Sequencing of this T cell receptor (beta chain) was carried out in a study of blood T cell repertoires in COVID-19. This clone came up many times. Measured with immunoSEQ multiplex PCR; TCRdb has only the in-frame clones, and not every one. The sample yields roughly 43,000 clones, approximately 84% seen once. The germline V gene has CDR1 LGHDT and CDR2 YNNKEL (reference sequence). Trimming at V came to 0 bases and at J to 11 bases, leaving 4 bases not matched to a gene. The CDR3 has 13 residues. The chain employs TRBV3-1 (or the pseudogene TRBV3-2) and TRBJ1-5; 7 nucleotides line up with TRBD1. The sequenced sample consisted of peripheral blood. The receptor comes from a woman in her 70s in a cohort sampled during active COVID-19. DNA of the CDR3: TGTGCCAGCAGCCAAGACGACAGGGCGGCCCAGCATTTT. As protein: CASSQDDRAAQHF.